This T cell receptor beta chain was recovered during a study of T cells after yellow fever vaccination. Turning to the study itself: Fractions low in cell number were prepared with SMART-Seq v4 Ultra Low Input.

In this sample, this clonotype turned up a few times. Its specificity is not known. The CDR3 totals 17 residues. CDR1 and CDR2 from the germline V gene are SGHDT and YYEEEE. The V end lost 1 base, the J end lost 9 bases, and 22 bases lay between the germline ends. Study-wide results and limits: Contamination of FACS-sorted repertoires by abundant clonotypes from the bulk population could occur.

TCRdb re-called the 5' RACE reads with MiXCR, one entry per CDR3 protein. The table has fewer than 400,000 distinct CDR3 sequences, 6.2% seen once. The chain links TRBV5-6 to TRBJ2-2; the D is unclear. Source: PBMCs, taken 5 days after the yellow fever booster vaccination. The clonotype comes from a man aged 25 to 45 who received the YFV17D yellow fever vaccine. The DNA of the CDR3 is TGTGCCAGCAGCTTGCAGGCTAGTGGTGTTGGACGCTGGGAGCTGTTTTTT. Its translation: CASSLQASGVGRWELFF.